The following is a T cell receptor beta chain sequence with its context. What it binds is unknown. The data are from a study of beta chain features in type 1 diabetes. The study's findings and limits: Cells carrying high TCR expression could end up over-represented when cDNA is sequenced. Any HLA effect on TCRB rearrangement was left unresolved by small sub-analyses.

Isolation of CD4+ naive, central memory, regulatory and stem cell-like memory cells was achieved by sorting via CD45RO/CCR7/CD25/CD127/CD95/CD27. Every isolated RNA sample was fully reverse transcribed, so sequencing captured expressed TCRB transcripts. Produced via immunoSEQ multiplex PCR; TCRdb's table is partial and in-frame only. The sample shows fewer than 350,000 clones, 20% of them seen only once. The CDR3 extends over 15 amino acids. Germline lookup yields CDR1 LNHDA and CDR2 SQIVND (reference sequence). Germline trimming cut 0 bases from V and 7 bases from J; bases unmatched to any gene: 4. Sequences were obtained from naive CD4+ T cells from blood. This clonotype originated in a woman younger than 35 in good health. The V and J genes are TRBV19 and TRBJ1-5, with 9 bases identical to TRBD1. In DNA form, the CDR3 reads TGTGCCAGTAGTATAGAGGGGACAGGGAAGCAGCCCCAGCATTTT. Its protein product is CASSIEGTGKQPQHF.